These 18 T cell receptor beta chains originate from one sample sequenced in a study of T-cell memory formation after mild COVID-19. MiXCR, run by TCRdb on the 5' RACE reads, gives a single entry per CDR3 protein. This table holds 250,000 to 350,000 distinct CDR3 sequences, 15% to 20% found once. Sequenced input: PBMCs or a T cell subset sorted from them (not recorded which). The receptors derive from a man between 18 and 29 years old who had mild COVID-19 (a few samples of this study predate the infection). Cell type and time point are not known.

The chain couples TRBV5-6 to TRBJ2-6, with no clear D. Germline loops: CDR1 SGHDT, CDR2 YYEEEE. There are 16 residues in the CDR3. Trimming left V 6 bases short and J 0 bases short, with 13 bases between. The CDR3 reads CASTKFAASGANVLTF. In DNA, the CDR3 is TGTGCCAGCACTAAATTTGCGGCCTCTGGGGCCAACGTCCTGACTTTC.

The chain carries TRBV15 and TRBJ1-4; the D gene is possibly TRBD1 (5 bases). The CDR3 has 15 amino acids. V was shortened by 2 bases and J by 5 bases, with 12 bases between the two germline ends. CDR1 and CDR2 (germline): LNHNV, YYDKDF (reference sequence). CDR3 DNA: TGTGCCACCAGCAGACAGGGCGGACCAAATGAAAAACTGTTTTTT. This sequence encodes CATSRQGGPNEKLFF.

The V gene is TRBV5-5, the J gene TRBJ1-2; the D is unclear. Germline V gene sequence: CDR1 SGHKS, CDR2 YYEKEE (reference sequence). Trimming stripped 2 bases from V and 2 bases from J, with 10 bases between. This CDR3 region has 14 residues. CDR3 nucleotide sequence: TGTGCCAGCAGCTTTCGGCCGGGGAACTATGGCTACACCTTC. Encoded protein: CASSFRPGNYGYTF.

This chain links TRBV6-2 or TRBV6-3 with TRBJ2-1, with D possibly TRBD2 on 5 matching bases. Trimming pared 7 bases from V and 5 bases from J, leaving 18 bases between. This CDR3 comprises 15 residues. Germline-derived CDR1 and CDR2 are MNHEY and SVGEGT. DNA for the CDR3: TGTGCCAGCACCAAAACTAGAAACCTGAACAATGAGCAGTTCTTC. Amino acids: CASTKTRNLNNEQFF.

The rearrangement uses TRBV7-2 and TRBJ2-7; D perhaps matches TRBD1 (6 bases). CDR1 and CDR2 (germline): SGHTA, FQGNSA. The CDR3 is 15 residues long. V was trimmed by 4 bases and J by 0 bases, leaving 13 bases between them. This chain's CDR3 is CASSSTGQPSYEQYF. CDR3 sequence (DNA): TGTGCCAGCAGCTCGACAGGACAACCCTCCTACGAGCAGTACTTC.

The CDR3 region has the DNA TGCAGTGCTAGAGTCGGCGGGTCGGTTTTAGAGACCCAGTACTTC. Its translation: CSARVGGSVLETQYF. The chain uses TRBV20-1 and TRBJ2-5, with D tentatively TRBD2 (5 bases). Germline CDR1 is DFQATT and CDR2 is SNEGSKA (reference sequence). This CDR3 is 15 amino acids long. Between the trimmed V and J ends, which lost 1 base and 4 bases, there was a span of 16 bases.

This chain links TRBV4-3 with TRBJ2-1, with 9 bases aligning to TRBD2. Trimming cost V 4 bases and J 9 bases; bases outside gene matches: 19. This CDR3 has 18 residues. The germline CDR1 and CDR2 sequences are LGHNA and YSLEER. The CDR3 spells CASSPGASGAVSYGEQFF. Written as DNA, the CDR3 is TGCGCCAGCAGCCCGGGCGCTAGCGGGGCGGTTTCGTACGGTGAGCAGTTCTTC.

The chain recombines TRBV4-2 with TRBJ2-1; D is possibly TRBD1 or TRBD2 (6 bases each). CDR3 length: 17 residues. The V and J ends lost 0 bases and 2 bases respectively, with 14 bases between them. The germline gives CDR1 LGHNA, CDR2 YNFKEQ. The CDR3 DNA follows: TGTGCCAGCAGCCAAGAAGGGGGGACTTCTACCTACAATGAGCAGTTCTTC. This encodes CASSQEGGTSTYNEQFF.

The V and J genes are TRBV20-1 and TRBJ1-1; weak D call: TRBD1 (6 bases). The germline V gene has CDR1 DFQATT and CDR2 SNEGSKA (reference sequence). V was cut by 1 base and J by 5 bases, with 11 bases left in between. CDR3 length: 13 amino acids. CDR3 in DNA: TGCAGTGCTAGAGGCCCGGGGGCGACTGAAGCTTTCTTT. Translation: CSARGPGATEAFF.

The gene calls are TRBV7-8 and TRBJ2-3, with D tentatively TRBD2 (6 bases). Germline V gives CDR1 SGHVS, CDR2 FQNEAQ. The V end was cut by 5 bases, the J end by 8 bases, with 14 bases between. The CDR3 contains 13 residues. The CDR3 coding sequence is TGTGCCAGCAGCCTAACTAGCAAGGTTACGCAGTATTTT. It codes for CASSLTSKVTQYF.

This chain joins TRBV5-1 and TRBJ2-1; D gene unclear. Trimming took 7 bases from V and 0 from J, leaving 17 bases between them. The CDR3 consists of 16 residues. Germline lookup yields CDR1 SGHRS and CDR2 YFSETQ. The CDR3 bases are TGCGCCAGCGGCAGGTCGGTCCCCAGCTCCTACAATGAGCAGTTCTTC. It codes for CASGRSVPSSYNEQFF. Supplemented by reference TRBV5-1 and TRBJ2-1, the full variable domain reads KAGVTQTPRYLIKTRGQQVTLSCSPISGHRSVSWYQQTPGQGLQFLFEYFSETQRNKGNFPGRFSGRQFSNSRSEMNVSTLELGDSALYLCASGRSVPSSYNEQFFGPGTRLTVL.

V usage is TRBV5-6 and J usage is TRBJ2-1, with D possibly called TRBD1 or TRBD2 (6 bases each). Germline loops: CDR1 SGHDT, CDR2 YYEEEE. V was clipped by 2 bases and J by 3 bases, with 12 bases between them. The CDR3 extends over 15 amino acids. The CDR3 protein is CASSLQGGRYNEQFF. The CDR3 nucleotides are TGTGCCAGCAGCTTACAGGGAGGTCGCTACAATGAGCAGTTCTTC.

Ten or more counts support this clonotype. The chain combines TRBV11-2 with TRBJ2-3; D is unclear. The V end was cut by 1 base, the J end by 5 bases, with 7 bases between. The germline CDR1 and CDR2 sequences are SGHAT and FQNNGV. The CDR3 extends over 13 amino acids. The CDR3 DNA is TGTGCCAGCAGCTTAGTGGTCCAAGATACGCAGTATTTT. This sequence encodes CASSLVVQDTQYF.

This clonotype was counted many times. The rearrangement joins TRBV27 to TRBJ1-1; D not resolved. The CDR3 consists of 14 residues. Germline V gives CDR1 MNHEY, CDR2 SMNVEV (reference sequence). The V end was cut by 7 bases, the J end by 1 base, with 13 bases between. The CDR3 here is CASTLTSANTEAFF. As DNA, the CDR3 is TGTGCCAGCACCCTGACGAGTGCGAACACTGAAGCTTTCTTT.

The sample holds a few counts of this clonotype. The chain joins TRBV20-1 to TRBJ1-2, with D uncertain. Trimming took off 2 bases at V and 8 bases at J, with 12 bases between the two ends. CDR3 length: 12 amino acids. Looked up from germline, CDR1 is DFQATT and CDR2 is SNEGSKA (reference sequence). The CDR3 DNA reads as TGCAGTGCTAGATTTGGCGGGGAGGGCTACACCTTC. Translating gives CSARFGGEGYTF.

The V and J genes are TRBV12-3 or TRBV12-4 and TRBJ2-5; 9 bases are shared with TRBD2. This CDR3 has 13 residues. V shed 6 bases and J 5 bases; nucleotides not matched to a gene: 4. The CDR3 sequence: CASRRGGEETQYF. CDR3 bases: TGTGCCAGCAGACGCGGGGGGGAGGAGACCCAGTACTTC.

J is TRBJ2-7 and V is TRBV12-3 or TRBV12-4; possibly TRBD1 or TRBD2 for D (5 bases each). V lost 6 bases to trimming and J lost 0 bases, with 21 bases between them. CDR3 size: 17 residues. The CDR3 sequence is CASSNGRAGSVSYEQYF. In DNA, the CDR3 is TGTGCCAGCAGCAACGGACGGGCAGGGAGCGTCTCCTACGAGCAGTACTTC.

This chain links TRBV6-1 with TRBJ1-1; D gene unclear. The germline V gene has CDR1 MNHNS and CDR2 SASEGT. The CDR3 consists of 14 residues. Trimming pared 6 bases from V and 0 bases from J, leaving 11 bases between. The CDR3 DNA reads as TGTGCCAGCAGGTCATTGGGGTTGAACACTGAAGCTTTCTTT. Protein sequence: CASRSLGLNTEAFF.